This T cell receptor beta chain was documented in a study of technical replicates of blood from several donors. Trimming left V 1 base short and J 0 bases short, with 10 bases between. The CDR3 extends over 16 amino acids. Germline V gives CDR1 SEHNR, CDR2 FQNEAQ (reference sequence). Measured with immunoSEQ multiplex PCR; TCRdb has only the in-frame clones, and not every one. Here the sample spans about 85,000 clones, around 94% being singletons. The receptor's source is a human donor in good health. This sequence joins TRBV7-9 and TRBJ1-5, with a possible D match to TRBD1 (6 bases). Sequenced input: T cells isolated from PBMCs. In nucleotides, the CDR3 is TGTGCCAGCAGCTTAGGGACAGTTAATAGCAATCAGCCCCAGCATTTT. Translating gives CASSLGTVNSNQPQHF.